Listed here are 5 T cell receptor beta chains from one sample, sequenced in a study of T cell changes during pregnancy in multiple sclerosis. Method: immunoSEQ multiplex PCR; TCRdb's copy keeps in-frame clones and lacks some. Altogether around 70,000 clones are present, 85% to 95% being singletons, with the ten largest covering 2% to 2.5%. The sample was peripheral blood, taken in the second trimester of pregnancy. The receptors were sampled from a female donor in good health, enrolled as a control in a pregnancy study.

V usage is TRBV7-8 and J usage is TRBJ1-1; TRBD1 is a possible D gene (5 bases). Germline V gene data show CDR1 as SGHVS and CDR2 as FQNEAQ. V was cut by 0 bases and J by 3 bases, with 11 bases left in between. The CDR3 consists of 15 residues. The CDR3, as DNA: TGTGCCAGCAGCTTAGCGGGGCAGACTCACACTGAAGCTTTCTTT. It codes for CASSLAGQTHTEAFF.

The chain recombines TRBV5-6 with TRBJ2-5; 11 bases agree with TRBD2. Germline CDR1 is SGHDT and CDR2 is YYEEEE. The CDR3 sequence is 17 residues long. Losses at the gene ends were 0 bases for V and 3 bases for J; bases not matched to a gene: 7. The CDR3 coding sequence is TGTGCCAGCAGCTTGGCACTAGCGGGGGCCAGGGAAGAGACCCAGTACTTC. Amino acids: CASSLALAGAREETQYF.

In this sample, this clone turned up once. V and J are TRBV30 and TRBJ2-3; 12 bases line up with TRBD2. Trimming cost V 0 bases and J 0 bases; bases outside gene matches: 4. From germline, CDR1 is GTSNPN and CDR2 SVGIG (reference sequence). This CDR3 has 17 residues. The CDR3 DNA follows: TGTGCCTGGAGTGTAGAGGGACTAGCGGGTAGCACAGATACGCAGTATTTT. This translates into CAWSVEGLAGSTDTQYF.

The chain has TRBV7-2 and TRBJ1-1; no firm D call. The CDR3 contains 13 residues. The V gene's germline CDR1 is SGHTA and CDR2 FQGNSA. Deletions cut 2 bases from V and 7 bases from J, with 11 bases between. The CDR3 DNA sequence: TGTGCCAGCAGCTTAAGTAGGCAGGATGAAGCTTTCTTT. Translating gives CASSLSRQDEAFF.

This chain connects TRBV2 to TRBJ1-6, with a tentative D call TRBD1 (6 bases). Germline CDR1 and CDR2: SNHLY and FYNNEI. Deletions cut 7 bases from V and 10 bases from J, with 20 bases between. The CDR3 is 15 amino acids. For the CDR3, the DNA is TGTGCCAGCACCGAAAGAAGGGGGAGGGAGTCACCCCTCCACTTT. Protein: CASTERRGRESPLHF.